The 15 T cell receptor beta chains below were found in one sample sequenced in a study of CD8 T cells in Susac syndrome. Reverse transcription of 0.5 to 1 ug RNA was performed with random hexamers. TCRdb re-called the immunoSEQ multiplex PCR reads with MiXCR, one entry per CDR3 protein. In the table there are about 94,000 distinct CDR3 sequences, around 94% of which are singletons. The sequenced sample was CD4+ T cells from PBMCs. The receptors derive from a human donor with Susac syndrome.

The V gene is TRBV7-6, the J gene TRBJ2-5, with D possibly matching TRBD2 (5 bases). V was cut by 7 bases and J by 5 bases, with 23 bases left in between. CDR3 length: 16 residues. Germline CDR1 is SGHVS and CDR2 is FNYEAQ. CDR3 bases: TGTGCCAGCACCTCCGATGGGAGAGGAATTGCGGAGACCCAGTACTTC. It specifies CASTSDGRGIAETQYF.

V gene TRBV29-1 combines with J gene TRBJ1-2; TRBD1 matches at 7 bases. The V segment lost 7 bases and the J segment 6 bases; nucleotides outside the gene matches: 8. The CDR3 length is 12 residues. Germline assignment: CDR1 SQVTM and CDR2 ANQGSEA. This chain's CDR3 is CSAPDRRDGYTF. In nucleotides, the CDR3 is TGCAGCGCTCCGGACAGGAGGGATGGCTACACCTTC. The full variable domain, completed using reference TRBV29-1 and TRBJ1-2, is SAVISQKPSRDICQRGTSLTIQCQVDSQVTMMFWYRQQPGQSLTLIATANQGSEATYESGFVIDKFPISRPNLTFSTLTVSNMSPEDSSIYLCSAPDRRDGYTFGSGTRLTVV.

J is TRBJ2-7 and V is TRBV29-1, with 10 bases identical to TRBD1. The V segment lost 6 bases and the J segment 2 bases; nucleotides outside the gene matches: 4. The CDR3 is 13 amino acids. In germline, CDR1 is SQVTM, CDR2 ANQGSEA. The CDR3 DNA sequence: TGCAGCGTAACCGGGACAGGGGCCTACGAGCAGTACTTC. This sequence encodes CSVTGTGAYEQYF.

V gene TRBV20-1 combines with J gene TRBJ1-3; no clear D. CDR1 and CDR2 from the germline V gene are DFQATT and SNEGSKA (reference sequence). Trimming cost V 8 bases and J 4 bases, with 15 bases left between them. The CDR3 consists of 13 residues. CDR3 DNA: TGCAGTACCCCGGGATCTGGGGGAAACACCATATATTTT. Its protein is CSTPGSGGNTIYF.

The CDR3 region has the DNA TGTGCCAGCAGTTCAGGGGGCGTGGGCTACACCTTC. Its protein is CASSSGGVGYTF. The V call is TRBV6-5, the J call TRBJ1-2, with 8 nucleotides matching TRBD1. CDR1 is MNHEY, CDR2 SVGAGI, per germline. The CDR3 is 12 amino acids. The ends lost 4 bases at V and 8 bases at J; junction bases unmatched: 3.

V gene TRBV11-2 combines with J gene TRBJ2-1, with D uncertain. CDR1 is SGHAT and CDR2 is FQNNGV in the germline V gene. This CDR3 has 14 amino acids. Deletions cut 4 bases from V and 8 bases from J, with 15 bases between. In nucleotides, the CDR3 is TGTGCCAGCAGCTCCCAAGTTCCCCCAGATGAGCAGTTCTTC. Its translation: CASSSQVPPDEQFF.

This chain connects TRBV10-2 to TRBJ2-5, with D possibly being TRBD1 (6 bases). The germline V and J ends were trimmed by 8 bases and 1 base, with 11 bases remaining between them. Germline-derived CDR1 and CDR2 are WSHSY and SAAADI. CDR3 size: 13 residues. The CDR3 is CASQTGPQETQYF. For the CDR3, the DNA is TGCGCCAGCCAGACAGGCCCCCAAGAGACCCAGTACTTC.

The rearrangement uses TRBV19 and TRBJ1-5, with a tentative D call TRBD1 (5 bases). Germline loops: CDR1 LNHDA, CDR2 SQIVND (reference sequence). The CDR3 sequence is 14 residues long. V lost 5 bases, J lost 6 bases, and 14 bases lay in between. The CDR3 protein is CASSAGHPSQPQHF. CDR3 nucleotide sequence: TGTGCCAGTAGTGCAGGACATCCGTCTCAGCCCCAGCATTTT.

V and J are TRBV6-6 and TRBJ2-7; 7 bases are a match to TRBD1. CDR1 is MNHNY and CDR2 is SVGAGI in the germline V gene (reference sequence). The CDR3 sequence is 15 residues long. The V segment lost 7 bases and the J segment 0 bases; nucleotides outside the gene matches: 9. The DNA of the CDR3 is TGTGCCAGCACCTTCGGACAGGCGCTCTCCTACGAGCAGTACTTC. Translation: CASTFGQALSYEQYF.

The rearrangement uses TRBV3-1 and TRBJ2-7, with D possibly matching TRBD1 (6 bases). The CDR3 has 14 amino acids. Looked up from germline, CDR1 is LGHDT and CDR2 is YNNKEL (reference sequence). Trimming left V 1 base short and J 5 bases short, with 12 bases between. The CDR3 is CASSQGLRGHEQYF. For the CDR3, the DNA is TGTGCCAGCAGCCAAGGGCTCAGGGGCCACGAGCAGTACTTC.

This rearrangement joins TRBV4-1 to TRBJ2-7; 11 bases are a match to TRBD1. Trimming took 4 bases from V and 4 from J; bases not matched to a gene: 6. CDR1 and CDR2 (germline): MGHRA, YSYEKL. The CDR3 consists of 15 residues. CDR3 sequence: CASSPYGTGGYEQYF. Here the CDR3 DNA reads TGCGCCAGCAGCCCTTACGGGACAGGGGGGTACGAGCAGTACTTC.

The V and J genes are TRBV3-1 and TRBJ2-2; D call uncertain. From germline, CDR1 is LGHDT and CDR2 YNNKEL (reference sequence). The CDR3 is made up of 11 amino acids. V was trimmed by 1 base and J by 6 bases, leaving 0 bases between them. The CDR3 reads CASSQAGELFF. CDR3 DNA sequence: TGTGCCAGCAGCCAAGCCGGGGAGCTGTTTTTT.

This chain links TRBV28 with TRBJ2-7, with 8 positions matching TRBD1. Germline trimming cut 3 bases from V and 7 bases from J; bases unmatched to any gene: 5. Looked up from germline, CDR1 is MDHEN and CDR2 is SYDVKM. The CDR3 extends over 13 amino acids. In DNA form, the CDR3 reads TGTGCCAGCAGTTTCCCCAGGGGGCGAGAGCAGTACTTC. It encodes CASSFPRGREQYF. The whole variable domain, filled in from reference TRBV28 and TRBJ2-7, reads DVKVTQSSRYLVKRTGEKVFLECVQDMDHENMFWYRQDPGLGLRLIYFSYDVKMKEKGDIPEGYSVSREKKERFSLILESASTNQTSMYLCASSFPRGREQYFGPGTRLTVT.

The V gene is TRBV9, the J gene TRBJ2-7; 9 bases are shared with TRBD2. The V gene end was trimmed by 4 bases and the J gene end by 7 bases; junction bases not matched to a gene: 6. The CDR3 is 13 amino acids. Germline CDR1 and CDR2: SGDLS and YYNGEE. CDR3 protein: CASSPRTSAEQYF. CDR3 nucleotides: TGTGCCAGCAGCCCCCGGACTAGCGCGGAGCAGTACTTC.

V and J are TRBV30 and TRBJ1-6; D ambiguous. There are 13 residues in the CDR3. CDR1 is GTSNPN, CDR2 SVGIG, per germline (reference sequence). The V gene lost 4 bases and the J gene lost 14 bases, with 18 bases spanning the gap. The CDR3 coding sequence is TGTGCCTGGACGAGTCGGCCCGGACGGGCCCTCCACTTT. Protein: CAWTSRPGRALHF.